What follows are 30 T cell receptor beta chains derived from one specimen sequenced in a study of T cells in Graves' hyperthyroidism and ophthalmopathy. Amplification targeted TCR beta CDR3 regions from RNA transcripts. The primer set for the first-round RT-PCR of the TCR CDR3 was HTBI. TCRdb processed the multiplex PCR reads anew with MiXCR; each CDR3 protein has one entry. This table has approximately 380,000 distinct CDR3 sequences, around an eighth appearing once. The specimen was blood. Source of these receptors: a man aged 45 to 65 with Graves' ophthalmopathy.

This clonotype came up many times. The chain has TRBV12-3 or TRBV12-4 and TRBJ2-3; D gene unclear. The CDR3 has 15 amino acids. Trimming shortened V by 6 bases and J by 2 bases, and 15 bases separated the two germline ends. The CDR3 loop is CASSRGGLNTDTQYF. CDR3 nucleotides: TGTGCCAGCAGCCGCGGTGGGTTAAACACAGATACGCAGTATTTT.

The rearrangement uses TRBV29-1 and TRBJ2-3; D remains unclear. The V end was cut by 2 bases, the J end by 1 base, with 7 bases between. Germline CDR1 SQVTM, CDR2 ANQGSEA. There are 13 residues in the CDR3. CDR3 DNA sequence: TGCAGCGTTGAAAGGACCCGCACAGATACGCAGTATTTT. It translates to CSVERTRTDTQYF.

At least ten counts were recorded for this clonotype. This sequence joins TRBV7-3 and TRBJ2-1; 8 bases are shared with TRBD1. CDR3 length: 12 amino acids. The J segment lost 9 bases and the V segment lost 3 bases, leaving 1 base of the junction unmatched. Looked up from germline, CDR1 is SGHTA and CDR2 is FQGTGA. The CDR3 is CASSFTGGEQFF. The CDR3 DNA is TGTGCCAGCAGCTTTACAGGGGGTGAGCAGTTCTTC.

Remarks on this clonotype: A much more abundant neighbour one base away suggests this may be a read error. The chain links TRBV29-1 to TRBJ1-1; the D gene is possibly TRBD1 (6 bases). CDR3 length: 13 amino acids. Germline values: CDR1 SQVTM, CDR2 ANQGSEA. The DNA for the CDR3 is TGCAGCGTTCGGGGGGGCGGAAACACTGGAGCTTTCTTT. Protein product: CSVRGGGNTGAFF.

The rearrangement uses TRBV15 and TRBJ1-1, with 7 bases matching TRBD1. V gave up 3 bases and J gave up 6 bases; unmatched junction bases: 7. CDR3 length: 14 residues. Per the germline V gene, CDR1 is LNHNV and CDR2 is YYDKDF (reference sequence). This CDR3 reads CATSSIQGRPEAFF. The CDR3 DNA reads as TGTGCCACCAGCAGCATACAGGGGAGGCCTGAAGCTTTCTTT. The entire variable domain, with the rest obtained from reference TRBV15 and TRBJ1-1, is as follows: DAMVIQNPRYQVTQFGKPVTLSCSQTLNHNVMYWYQQKSSQAPKLLFHYYDKDFNNEADTPDNFQSRRPNTSFCFLDIRSPGLGDTAMYLCATSSIQGRPEAFFGQGTRLTVV.

This clonotype was seen ten or more times. The chain employs TRBV30 and TRBJ1-4, with no clear D. Trimming pared 3 bases from V and 5 bases from J, leaving 13 bases between. The CDR3 is 14 residues long. Germline V lookup: CDR1 GTSNPN, CDR2 SVGIG (reference sequence). CDR3 in amino acids: CAWRLPETNEKLFF. CDR3 nucleotide sequence: TGTGCCTGGAGATTACCAGAGACCAATGAAAAACTGTTTTTT.

This clonotype occurred many times. This chain joins TRBV18 and TRBJ2-1; D gene uncertain. Per the germline V gene, CDR1 is KGHSH and CDR2 is LQKENI. The CDR3 loop spans 15 amino acids. The germline V and J ends were trimmed by 3 bases and 15 bases, with 24 bases remaining between them. CDR3 in amino acids: CASSPPNRRADSLFF. CDR3 nucleotide sequence: TGTGCCAGCTCACCCCCGAACCGCCGGGCCGACTCCCTGTTCTTC.

This clonotype was counted ten times or more. The J gene is TRBJ1-1, the V gene TRBV29-1; maybe TRBD1 (6 bases). Germline V gene sequence: CDR1 SQVTM, CDR2 ANQGSEA. CDR3 size: 11 residues. The CDR3, as DNA: TGCCAGACACAGGGTGTGACTGAAGCTTTCTTT. Protein: CQTQGVTEAFF.

This clonotype appeared a few times. J is TRBJ1-2 and V is TRBV19; 7 nucleotides align to TRBD1. The length of the CDR3 is 15 residues. Per germline, CDR1 LNHDA and CDR2 SQIVND (reference sequence). V gave up 3 bases and J gave up 4 bases; unmatched junction bases: 8. The CDR3 DNA follows: TGTGCCAGTAGTATTGCTCGGGGGACAGCCTATGGCTACACCTTC. Translation: CASSIARGTAYGYTF. The variable domain in full, with the rest retrieved from reference TRBV19 and TRBJ1-2, is DGGITQSPKYLFRKEGQNVTLSCEQNLNHDAMYWYRQDPGQGLRLIYYSQIVNDFQKGDIAEGYSVSREKKESFPLTVTSAQKNPTAFYLCASSIARGTAYGYTFGSGTRLTVV.

This clonotype was recorded many times. The rearrangement links TRBV24-1 to TRBJ2-1; 8 bases fit TRBD2. Germline CDR1 and CDR2: KGHDR and SFDVKD. The CDR3 runs 12 residues. After removal of 9 bases from V and 5 bases from J, the junction contained 2 bases not matched to a gene. The CDR3 region has the DNA TGTGCCACCGGGACTAGGGACAATGAGCAGTTCTTC. Translation gives CATGTRDNEQFF.

V and J are TRBV6-5 and TRBJ1-2; D is undetermined. The CDR3 has 18 amino acids. V gave up 4 bases and J gave up 1 base, with 22 bases separating them. CDR1 is MNHEY and CDR2 is SVGAGI in the germline V gene. The CDR3 DNA reads TGTGCCAGCAGTTCCCGCGTTTTAAGGACGGTGAATAACTATGGCTACACCTTC. Its translation: CASSSRVLRTVNNYGYTF.

This clonotype was detected many times. The rearrangement joins TRBV28 to TRBJ1-5, with 8 bases matching TRBD1. Germline CDR1 and CDR2: MDHEN and SYDVKM. This CDR3 has 16 amino acids. Germline trimming cut 3 bases from V and 7 bases from J; bases unmatched to any gene: 11. In nucleotides, the CDR3 is TGTGCCAGCAGTTTTTCCAGGACAGGGAATTACCAGCCCCAGCATTTT. Translated: CASSFSRTGNYQPQHF.

This clonotype has ten or more counts. This chain links TRBV3-1 with TRBJ2-5; 9 bases map to TRBD1. The germline V gene encodes CDR1 LGHDT and CDR2 YNNKEL (reference sequence). The CDR3 runs 15 residues. With 4 bases clipped from V and 5 bases from J, the junction kept 8 bases outside the gene matches. The CDR3 reads CASSRPGQGMETQYF. CDR3 coding DNA: TGTGCCAGCAGCCGACCGGGACAGGGTATGGAGACCCAGTACTTC.

The chain links TRBV6-1 to TRBJ2-1, with 11 bases that match TRBD1. Per the germline V gene, CDR1 is MNHNS and CDR2 is SASEGT. V trimming: 2 bases; J trimming: 7 bases; junction bases outside the gene matches: 4. The CDR3 is made up of 15 amino acids. CDR3 sequence reads: CASSEQDRGLNEQFF. The CDR3 DNA reads TGTGCCAGCAGTGAACAGGACAGGGGGCTTAATGAGCAGTTCTTC.

This clonotype was picked up a small number of times. This chain connects TRBV10-3 to TRBJ1-6, with D possibly TRBD1 on 6 matching bases. Germline V lookup: CDR1 ENHRY, CDR2 SYGVKD. The CDR3 contains 14 residues. Trimming cost V 8 bases and J 7 bases, with 15 bases left between them. CDR3 region: CAISVQGQNSPLHF. CDR3 sequence (DNA): TGTGCCATCTCCGTACAGGGACAAAATTCACCCCTCCACTTT.

This clonotype was seen at least ten times. The chain links TRBV2 to TRBJ2-3; 7 bases line up with TRBD2. This CDR3 comprises 15 residues. CDR1 and CDR2 (germline): SNHLY, FYNNEI. V lost 8 bases and J lost 1; bases outside the gene matches: 9. CDR3 bases: TGTGCCAGCTATCCGTCGAGCGGGGGCACAGATACGCAGTATTTT. Translation: CASYPSSGGTDTQYF.

In its sample, this clonotype was seen once. The rearrangement links TRBV20-1 to TRBJ2-1, with D possibly matching TRBD2 (6 bases). Germline CDR1 reads DFQATT; CDR2 reads SNEGSKA (reference sequence). Trimming took off 2 bases at V and 7 bases at J, with 9 bases between the two ends. The CDR3 is 12 residues long. The CDR3 loop is CSARLARNEQFF. The CDR3 nucleotides are TGCAGTGCTAGACTAGCGAGGAATGAGCAGTTCTTC.

In its sample, this clonotype was seen many times. The J gene is TRBJ2-3, the V gene TRBV5-1; the D is unclear. Germline values: CDR1 SGHRS, CDR2 YFSETQ. This CDR3 comprises 16 residues. V was cut by 1 base and J by 6 bases, with 18 bases left in between. Here the CDR3 reads CASSLLAEVRIDTQYF. The CDR3 region has the DNA TGCGCCAGCAGCTTGCTGGCGGAAGTACGCATCGATACGCAGTATTTT. The full variable domain, completed using reference TRBV5-1 and TRBJ2-3, is KAGVTQTPRYLIKTRGQQVTLSCSPISGHRSVSWYQQTPGQGLQFLFEYFSETQRNKGNFPGRFSGRQFSNSRSEMNVSTLELGDSALYLCASSLLAEVRIDTQYFGPGTRLTVL.

This clonotype occurred a few times. The genes are TRBV5-6 and TRBJ1-2, with 8 bases identical to TRBD1. Germline CDR1 and CDR2: SGHDT and YYEEEE. CDR3 size: 15 residues. Trimming at V came to 3 bases and at J to 3 bases, leaving 7 bases not matched to a gene. CDR3 residues: CASSYRDRSDYGYTF. The DNA for the CDR3 is TGTGCCAGCAGCTACCGGGACAGGAGCGACTATGGCTACACCTTC.

On this clonotype: This sequence may be a read error, since a much larger clone differs from it by one base. The rearrangement uses TRBV30 and TRBJ2-7; D possibly matches TRBD1 or TRBD2 (6 bases each). The CDR3 is 15 residues long. The germline CDR1 and CDR2 sequences are GTSNPN and SVGIG (reference sequence). CDR3 nucleotide sequence: TGTGCCTGGAGCGCTCTGGGGGGACATATCTACGAGCGGTACTTC. As protein: CAWSALGGHIYERYF.

There are a few counts of this clonotype. J is TRBJ1-2 and V is TRBV7-2; tentatively, D is TRBD1 (6 bases). The CDR3 covers 12 residues. V was cut by 5 bases and J by 5 bases, with 9 bases left in between. The germline V gene has CDR1 SGHTA and CDR2 FQGNSA. CDR3: CASSQRGYGYTF. The CDR3 coding sequence is TGTGCCAGCAGCCAGAGGGGGTATGGCTACACCTTC.

The chain links TRBV5-1 to TRBJ2-1; TRBD2 agrees at 13 bases. The germline V gene has CDR1 SGHRS and CDR2 YFSETQ. V was pared by 4 bases and J by 5 bases, with 3 bases of the junction left unmatched. The CDR3 sequence is 15 residues long. The CDR3 region has the DNA TGCGCCAGCAGCAAGGGGACTAGCGGGGACAATGAGCAGTTCTTC. It codes for CASSKGTSGDNEQFF.

This clonotype was found many times. The rearrangement links TRBV28 to TRBJ2-3; D possibly matches TRBD1 or TRBD2 (6 bases each). This CDR3 region has 12 residues. Looked up from germline, CDR1 is MDHEN and CDR2 is SYDVKM. V gave up 8 bases and J gave up 4 bases, with 10 bases separating them. The CDR3 DNA reads as TGTGCCAGCGGAGGGGGTCCAGATACGCAGTATTTT. It is translated as CASGGGPDTQYF.

The chain carries TRBV5-1 and TRBJ1-4; the D gene is possibly TRBD1 (6 bases). V lost 2 bases and J lost 8, with 16 bases in between. CDR1 SGHRS and CDR2 YFSETQ come from the germline V gene. The CDR3 sequence is 15 residues long. The CDR3 loop reads CASSFNGGPGEKLFF. The CDR3 bases are TGCGCCAGCAGCTTCAATGGGGGGCCGGGGGAAAAACTGTTTTTT.

This clonotype was found a few times. The genes are TRBV20-1 and TRBJ2-5; D ambiguous. Deletions cut 2 bases from V and 4 bases from J, with 14 bases between. The CDR3 length is 14 residues. The germline V gene has CDR1 DFQATT and CDR2 SNEGSKA (reference sequence). In DNA, the CDR3 is TGCAGTGCTAGACGCCCCGGCAGGATAGAGACCCAGTACTTC. As protein: CSARRPGRIETQYF.

This clonotype was counted ten times or more. The chain carries TRBV5-1 and TRBJ2-7, with D hard to call. The CDR3 extends over 14 amino acids. V dropped 6 bases and J dropped 1 base, with 14 bases sitting between them. Germline V gives CDR1 SGHRS, CDR2 YFSETQ. CDR3 in amino acids: CASKFQDQSYEQYF. The CDR3, as DNA: TGCGCCAGCAAATTTCAGGATCAGTCCTACGAGCAGTACTTC.

This clonotype was picked up many times. The chain employs TRBV10-3 and TRBJ2-7, with TRBD2 identical over 10 bases. V was clipped by 11 bases and J by 1 base; unmatched bases: 2. Germline CDR1 and CDR2: ENHRY and SYGVKD. This CDR3 contains 12 residues. The CDR3 loop reads CASGLASYEQYF. CDR3 bases: TGTGCCTCGGGACTAGCGTCCTACGAGCAGTACTTC.

Many counts were recorded for this clonotype. The V and J genes are TRBV24-1 and TRBJ2-1; maybe TRBD1 (6 bases). V was shortened by 5 bases and J by 6 bases, with 16 bases between the two germline ends. Germline values: CDR1 KGHDR, CDR2 SFDVKD. The CDR3 consists of 15 residues. The CDR3 nucleotides read TGTGCCACCAGTGTCAACAGGGATTTGGGCAATGAGCAGTTCTTC. Its protein is CATSVNRDLGNEQFF.

This clonotype showed up many times. This chain links TRBV11-2 with TRBJ2-7, with 7 nucleotides matching TRBD1. CDR3 length: 15 amino acids. V lost 0 bases and J lost 3; bases outside the gene matches: 5. Germline V gene data show CDR1 as SGHAT and CDR2 as FQNNGV. The CDR3 DNA reads as TGTGCCAGCAGCTTAGATCCCCAGGGGGACTACGAGCAGTACTTC. It specifies CASSLDPQGDYEQYF.

This clonotype was seen only a few times. The gene calls are TRBV6-5 and TRBJ2-3, with 8 positions matching TRBD2. Trimming cost V 2 bases and J 1 base; bases outside gene matches: 5. The CDR3 is 16 residues long. Germline V gene sequence: CDR1 MNHEY, CDR2 SVGAGI. CDR3 sequence: CASSYEREWRTDTQYF. CDR3 coding DNA: TGTGCCAGCAGTTACGAGCGGGAGTGGCGCACAGATACGCAGTATTTT.